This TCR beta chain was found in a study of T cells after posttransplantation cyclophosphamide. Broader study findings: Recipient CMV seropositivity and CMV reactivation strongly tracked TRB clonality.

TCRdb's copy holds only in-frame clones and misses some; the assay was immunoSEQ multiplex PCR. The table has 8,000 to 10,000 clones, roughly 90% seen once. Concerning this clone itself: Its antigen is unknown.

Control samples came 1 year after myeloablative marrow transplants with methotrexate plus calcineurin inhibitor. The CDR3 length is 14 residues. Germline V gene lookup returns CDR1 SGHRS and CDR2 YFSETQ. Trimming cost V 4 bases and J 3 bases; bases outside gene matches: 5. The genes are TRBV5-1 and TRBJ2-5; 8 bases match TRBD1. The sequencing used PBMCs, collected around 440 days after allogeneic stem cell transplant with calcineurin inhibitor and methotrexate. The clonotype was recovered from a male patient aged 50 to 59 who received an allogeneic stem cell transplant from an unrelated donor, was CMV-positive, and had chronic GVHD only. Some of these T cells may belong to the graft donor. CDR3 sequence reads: CASSLTGGKETQYF. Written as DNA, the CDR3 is TGCGCCAGCAGCCTTACAGGGGGTAAAGAGACCCAGTACTTC.